A single T cell receptor beta chain is shown here with its context. Its antigen is unknown. The data were taken from a study of shared clonotypes between healthy human individuals. Study conclusions and caveats: Larger richness was generally estimated for naive than memory subsets.

Sorted-subset replicate PCRs used about 0.2 ug DNA, around 27,000 T cell genomes. In the study's own analysis: Without quality scores, immunoSEQ junctional reads could not be filtered like full-length reads. Produced via immunoSEQ multiplex PCR; TCRdb's table is partial and in-frame only. V, J and clone size reflect that table, while D and trimming were determined from the DNA. The profile shows approximately 1.1 million clones, around three quarters of them singletons. Trimming left V 2 bases short and J 3 bases short, with 15 bases between. This CDR3 has 16 residues. Germline values: CDR1 SGHDT, CDR2 YYEEEE.

This TCR came from a man between 18 and 29 years old in good health. Some clones in this sample may be carry-over from other donors' samples. The V and J genes are TRBV5-6 and TRBJ1-5; a weak D match, TRBD1 (6 bases). Sequencing was performed on memory CD4+ T cells from PBMCs. Subset reported: CD45RA-negative fraction. CDR3 amino acids: CASSLGAGAVNQPQHF. The DNA for the CDR3 is TGTGCCAGCAGCTTAGGGGCAGGGGCCGTCAATCAGCCCCAGCATTTT.